This T cell receptor (beta chain) appears in the sequencing data of a study of blood T cell repertoires in COVID-19. The method was immunoSEQ multiplex PCR; TCRdb's version includes in-frame clones alone and lacks a portion of them. The repertoire includes roughly 360,000 clones, roughly 86% of them detected once, and 1.3% sits in the top ten. Two negative PCRs, clearance, or symptom resolution had been documented for recovered Cohort 3 donors. The source of this sequence is a man aged 25-45 years who had recovered from COVID-19. The sample was PBMCs or T cells enriched from blood (not recorded which).

CDR3 protein: CASSHYPGTGNQPQHF. The CDR3 DNA is TGCGCCAGCAGCCACTACCCAGGGACTGGCAATCAGCCCCAGCATTTT. The J gene is TRBJ1-5, the V gene TRBV4-1, with a tentative D call TRBD1 (5 bases). The CDR3 runs 16 residues. Trimming left V 3 bases short and J 2 bases short, with 14 bases between. CDR1 and CDR2 (germline): MGHRA, YSYEKL.